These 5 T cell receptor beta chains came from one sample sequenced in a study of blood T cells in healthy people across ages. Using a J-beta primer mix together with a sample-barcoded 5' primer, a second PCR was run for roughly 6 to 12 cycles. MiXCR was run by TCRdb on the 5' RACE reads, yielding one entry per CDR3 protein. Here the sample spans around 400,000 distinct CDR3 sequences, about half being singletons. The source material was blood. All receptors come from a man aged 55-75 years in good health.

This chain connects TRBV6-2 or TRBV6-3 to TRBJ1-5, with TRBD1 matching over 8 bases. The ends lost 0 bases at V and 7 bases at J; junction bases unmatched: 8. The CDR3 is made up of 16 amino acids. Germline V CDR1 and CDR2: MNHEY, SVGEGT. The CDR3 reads CASSYSDRGDSQPQHF. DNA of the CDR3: TGTGCCAGCAGTTACTCCGACAGGGGCGATTCGCAGCCCCAGCATTTT.

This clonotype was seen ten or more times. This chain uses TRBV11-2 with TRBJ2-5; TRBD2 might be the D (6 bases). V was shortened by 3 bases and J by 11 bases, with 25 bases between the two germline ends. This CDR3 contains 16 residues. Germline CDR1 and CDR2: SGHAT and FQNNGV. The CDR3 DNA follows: TGTGCCAGCAGCTTCACGTTGGGACTCCTACAGAATGAGCAGTACTTC. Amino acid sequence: CASSFTLGLLQNEQYF.

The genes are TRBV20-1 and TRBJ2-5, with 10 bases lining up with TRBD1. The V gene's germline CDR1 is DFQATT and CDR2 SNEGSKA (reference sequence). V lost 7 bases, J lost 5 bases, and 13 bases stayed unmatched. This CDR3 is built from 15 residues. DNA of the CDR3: TGCAGTGAAATAATCCGACAGGGGGCGCGGGAGACCCAGTACTTC. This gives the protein CSEIIRQGARETQYF.

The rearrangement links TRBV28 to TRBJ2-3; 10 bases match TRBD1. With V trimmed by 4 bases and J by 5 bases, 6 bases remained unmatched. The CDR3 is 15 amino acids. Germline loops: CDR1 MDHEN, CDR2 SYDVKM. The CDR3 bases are TGTGCCAGCAGTTCCGGGACAGGGGATGGAGATACGCAGTATTTT. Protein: CASSSGTGDGDTQYF.

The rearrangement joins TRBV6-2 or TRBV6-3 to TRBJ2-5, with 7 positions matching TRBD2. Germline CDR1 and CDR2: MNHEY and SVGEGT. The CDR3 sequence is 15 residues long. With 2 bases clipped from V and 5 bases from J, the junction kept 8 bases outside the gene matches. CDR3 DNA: TGTGCCAGCAGTTACGTGGGAGGGCCAATGGAGACCCAGTACTTC. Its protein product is CASSYVGGPMETQYF.